Presented here are 14 T cell receptor beta chains from one specimen sequenced in a study of radiotherapy plus CTLA-4 blockade in lung cancer. Measured with immunoSEQ multiplex PCR; TCRdb has only the in-frame clones, and not every one. The profile shows about 60,000 clones, more than 60% of them singletons. The specimen comprised peripheral blood, sampled from a patient treated with radiotherapy plus ipilimumab. The receptors originated from a human donor with non-small cell lung cancer who had a partial response to radiotherapy plus ipilimumab.

CDR3 sequence reads: CASSYSAPRGTEAFF. In DNA form, the CDR3 reads TGTGCCAGCAGTTACTCTGCCCCCCGGGGGACTGAAGCTTTCTTT. The V call is TRBV6-5, the J call TRBJ1-1, with D perhaps TRBD1 (5 bases). Germline CDR1 MNHEY, CDR2 SVGAGI. Deletions cut 0 bases from V and 5 bases from J, with 13 bases between. The CDR3 has 15 amino acids.

The chain is built from TRBV5-4 and TRBJ1-1; 7 bases are a match to TRBD1. The CDR3 sequence is 13 residues long. The V and J ends lost 3 bases and 3 bases, in that order; junction bases with no gene match: 2. The germline CDR1 and CDR2 sequences are SGHNT and YYREEE (reference sequence). CDR3 sequence reads: CASSSTGDTEAFF. The CDR3 bases are TGTGCCAGCAGCTCCACAGGGGACACTGAAGCTTTCTTT.

The chain uses TRBV11-1 and TRBJ1-1; 8 bases fit TRBD1. CDR3 length equals 13 residues. Germline CDR1 and CDR2: SGHAT and FQDESV (reference sequence). V lost 5 bases and J lost 4; bases outside the gene matches: 3. The CDR3 region is CASSLTGGTEAFF. Written as DNA, the CDR3 is TGTGCCAGCAGCCTCACAGGGGGCACTGAAGCTTTCTTT. Complete variable domain (other parts from reference TRBV11-1 and TRBJ1-1): EAEVAQSPRYKITEKSQAVAFWCDPISGHATLYWYRQILGQGPELLVQFQDESVVDDSQLPKDRFSAERLKGVDSTLKIQPAELGDSAMYLCASSLTGGTEAFFGQGTRLTVV.

The rearrangement links TRBV5-8 to TRBJ1-6; D is unclear. The V end lost 3 bases, the J end lost 11 bases, and 15 bases lay between the germline ends. CDR1 and CDR2 (germline): SGHTS, YDEGEE. The CDR3 length is 14 residues. CDR3 protein: CASSSGDLLPPLHF. As DNA, the CDR3 is TGTGCCAGCAGCTCCGGGGATCTTTTACCACCCCTCCACTTT.

This sequence joins TRBV5-4 and TRBJ2-3; TRBD2 matches at 9 bases. Germline assignment: CDR1 SGHNT and CDR2 YYREEE (reference sequence). With V trimmed by 5 bases and J by 3 bases, 4 bases remained unmatched. This CDR3 spans 14 amino acids. The CDR3 reads CASRRGGLTDTQYF. The CDR3 DNA follows: TGTGCCAGCAGGCGGGGGGGCCTGACAGATACGCAGTATTTT.

The V call is TRBV30, the J call TRBJ1-2, with D possibly TRBD1 on 6 matching bases. This CDR3 region has 13 residues. V lost 4 bases and J 1 base, leaving 10 bases between the germline ends. The germline gives CDR1 GTSNPN, CDR2 SVGIG (reference sequence). The CDR3 nucleotides read TGTGCCTGGACCGAGGACAGTAACTATGGCTACACCTTC. It codes for CAWTEDSNYGYTF.

The chain joins TRBV7-3 to TRBJ2-1; unclear D gene. Germline CDR1 is SGHTA and CDR2 is FQGTGA. This CDR3 is 11 amino acids long. V lost 0 bases to trimming and J lost 10 bases, with 4 bases between them. The CDR3 nucleotides are TGTGCCAGCAGCTTAACCGGGGAGCAGTTCTTC. Translation gives CASSLTGEQFF.

The chain is built from TRBV9 and TRBJ1-1; D possibly corresponds to TRBD1 (6 bases). V was cut by 3 bases and J by 0 bases, with 18 bases left in between. Germline V lookup: CDR1 SGDLS, CDR2 YYNGEE. This CDR3 is 17 amino acids long. The CDR3 nucleotides are TGTGCCAGCAGCGGCCGACCCTTGGACAGCCTGAACACTGAAGCTTTCTTT. Translation: CASSGRPLDSLNTEAFF.

The sample holds one count of this clone. The chain links TRBV6-1 to TRBJ1-3; the match to TRBD1 covers 8 bases. The V and J ends lost 6 bases and 2 bases, in that order; junction bases with no gene match: 3. From germline, CDR1 is MNHNS and CDR2 SASEGT. The CDR3 consists of 14 residues. The CDR3 region has the DNA TGTGCCAGCAGCCTGACAGGGGCTGGAAACACCATATATTTT. It translates to CASSLTGAGNTIYF.

The V gene is TRBV29-1, the J gene TRBJ2-5; 7 nucleotides match TRBD2. Matching the DNA end better, TRBJ2-7 makes the J call doubtful. The germline gives CDR1 SQVTM, CDR2 ANQGSEA. This CDR3 comprises 11 residues. CDR3 nucleotides: TGCAGCGTCGGGGGAGGGAACGAGCAGTACTTC. Translating gives CSVGGGNEQYF.

This chain joins TRBV5-1 and TRBJ2-3; TRBD2 matches 8 bases. With V trimmed by 6 bases and J by 3 bases, 6 bases remained unmatched. The germline gives CDR1 SGHRS, CDR2 YFSETQ. The CDR3 has 14 amino acids. CDR3 loop: CASKEERGTDTQYF. The CDR3 nucleotides read TGCGCCAGCAAAGAGGAGCGGGGGACAGATACGCAGTATTTT.

The rearrangement uses TRBV5-5 and TRBJ2-1; no definite D call. This CDR3 comprises 12 residues. From germline, CDR1 is SGHKS and CDR2 YYEKEE (reference sequence). Trimming left V 7 bases short and J 7 bases short, with 12 bases between. The CDR3 spells CASSAPGNEQFF. The CDR3, as DNA: TGTGCCAGCTCCGCCCCGGGTAATGAGCAGTTCTTC.

The count of this clone is one. The V and J genes are TRBV19 and TRBJ1-5; D ambiguous. This CDR3 spans 11 amino acids. Germline CDR1 and CDR2: LNHDA and SQIVND (reference sequence). V lost 6 bases to trimming and J lost 9 bases, with 9 bases between them. The CDR3 bases are TGTGCCAGTAGGATGGGAGGGCCCCAGCATTTT. It yields the protein CASRMGGPQHF.

This clone is a singleton in its sample. The rearrangement uses TRBV7-3 and TRBJ2-2; D is unclear. The germline V gene has CDR1 SGHTA and CDR2 FQGTGA. The CDR3 sequence is 13 residues long. Trimming removed 4 bases at V and 2 bases at J, with 5 bases between. The CDR3 loop is CASSSSNTGELFF. The CDR3 DNA is TGTGCCAGCAGCTCTTCTAACACCGGGGAGCTGTTTTTT.